These 13 T cell receptor beta chains came from one sample sequenced in a study of shared T cell receptors in the human thymus. The assay was immunoSEQ multiplex PCR, and TCRdb's table has in-frame clones only and misses some. The sample comprises 650,000 to 950,000 clones, around 85% of which are singletons, and 0.0095% to 0.011% rests with the top ten. A further study also used this sample, focusing on human thymus T cells.

The sequencing input was thymocytes. The receptors stem from a girl under three years old with a congenital heart defect.

The V gene is TRBV7-8, the J gene TRBJ1-3; tentative D call: TRBD1 (6 bases). In germline, CDR1 is SGHVS, CDR2 FQNEAQ. The V end was cut by 1 base, the J end by 0 bases, with 19 bases between. The CDR3 consists of 19 residues. Written as DNA, the CDR3 is TGTGCCAGCAGCTTAGAGGCCCCGGGGGGGGCCCTCTCTGGAAACACCATATATTTT. It translates to CASSLEAPGGALSGNTIYF. Combining the CDR3 with reference TRBV7-8 and TRBJ1-3 gives the whole variable domain GAGVSQSPRYKVAKRGQDVALRCDPISGHVSLFWYQQALGQGPEFLTYFQNEAQLDKSGLPSDRFFAERPEGSVSTLKIQRTQQEDSAVYLCASSLEAPGGALSGNTIYFGEGSWLTVV.

This clone was detected a few times. The chain has TRBV6-1 and TRBJ1-2, with TRBD1 as a possible D gene (6 bases). This CDR3 comprises 15 residues. Germline V gives CDR1 MNHNS, CDR2 SASEGT. Trimming cost V 8 bases and J 8 bases, with 24 bases left between them. CDR3 region: CASSEAGGDERGYTF. As DNA, the CDR3 is TGTGCCAGCTCGGAGGCGGGGGGCGATGAACGGGGCTACACCTTC.

This sequence joins TRBV2 and TRBJ1-1; D gene ambiguous. V gave up 6 bases and J gave up 8 bases, with 10 bases separating them. The CDR3 spans 11 residues. Germline CDR1 reads SNHLY; CDR2 reads FYNNEI. CDR3 residues: CASSRGYEAFF. CDR3 bases: TGTGCCAGCAGCCGCGGGTACGAAGCTTTCTTT.

J is TRBJ1-2 and V is TRBV5-6, with D unresolved. Germline V gene sequence: CDR1 SGHDT, CDR2 YYEEEE. The CDR3 is 13 residues long. V was trimmed by 4 bases and J by 3 bases, leaving 10 bases between them. CDR3 region: CASSPTADYGYTF. The CDR3 region has the DNA TGTGCCAGCAGCCCAACAGCAGACTATGGCTACACCTTC. Combining the CDR3 with reference TRBV5-6 and TRBJ1-2 gives the whole variable domain DAGVTQSPTHLIKTRGQQVTLRCSPKSGHDTVSWYQQALGQGPQFIFQYYEEEERQRGNFPDRFSGHQFPNYSSELNVNALLLGDSALYLCASSPTADYGYTFGSGTRLTVV.

The V and J genes are TRBV6-4 and TRBJ1-1; D ambiguous. This CDR3 is 12 amino acids long. CDR1 is MRHNA and CDR2 is SNTAGT in the germline V gene. The germline V and J ends were trimmed by 6 bases and 10 bases, with 15 bases remaining between them. This CDR3 reads CASRGSPGLAFF. CDR3 in DNA: TGTGCCAGCAGGGGGAGCCCAGGCTTAGCTTTCTTT.

This chain links TRBV2 with TRBJ1-5; maybe TRBD1 (5 bases). The CDR3 is 15 amino acids. The germline V gene encodes CDR1 SNHLY and CDR2 FYNNEI. V dropped 0 bases and J dropped 4 bases, with 10 bases sitting between them. Written as DNA, the CDR3 is TGTGCCAGCAGTGAAGCGGCCAGGGCAAATCAGCCCCAGCATTTT. Protein: CASSEAARANQPQHF.

This chain joins TRBV5-8 and TRBJ1-1; 10 nucleotides align to TRBD1. Germline CDR1 is SGHTS and CDR2 is YDEGEE. The ends lost 2 bases at V and 5 bases at J; junction bases unmatched: 15. The CDR3 spans 18 residues. The DNA for the CDR3 is TGTGCCAGCAGCTTTGTCGATAGGACAGGGGGTGGGAGAACTGAAGCTTTCTTT. It codes for CASSFVDRTGGGRTEAFF.

The chain carries TRBV19 and TRBJ1-1; D possibly corresponds to TRBD1 (5 bases). Germline CDR1 and CDR2: LNHDA and SQIVND (reference sequence). This CDR3 has 15 amino acids. Trimming cost V 1 base and J 1 base, with 10 bases left between them. CDR3 DNA: TGTGCCAGTAGTATAGCTAGGGGAAGGAACACTGAAGCTTTCTTT. It translates to CASSIARGRNTEAFF.

The chain combines TRBV10-2 with TRBJ1-5, with D uncertain. The CDR3 sequence is 14 residues long. Germline V gives CDR1 WSHSY, CDR2 SAAADI. Written as DNA, the CDR3 is TGCGCATACCGGCCGAGGTTTGGTAATCAGCCCCAGCATTTT. Translated, it gives CAYRPRFGNQPQHF.

The CDR3 nucleotides are TGTGCCACCAGCCCACCGACAGGGGCCACAGATACGCAGTATTTT. Translating it yields CATSPPTGATDTQYF. V usage is TRBV15 and J usage is TRBJ2-3; 8 nucleotides line up with TRBD1. The CDR3 totals 15 residues. With V trimmed by 5 bases and J by 2 bases, 6 bases remained unmatched. The germline V gene encodes CDR1 LNHNV and CDR2 YYDKDF (reference sequence).

This sequence joins TRBV10-2 and TRBJ2-7, with 8 bases identical to TRBD2. The V gene's germline CDR1 is WSHSY and CDR2 SAAADI. The CDR3 covers 15 residues. V lost 6 bases, J lost 3 bases, and 10 bases stayed unmatched. CDR3 in amino acids: CASRELADLLYEQYF. The CDR3, as DNA: TGCGCCAGCAGGGAACTAGCGGACCTGCTCTACGAGCAGTACTTC.

The CDR3 loop reads CAIAGTGGADYGYTF. CDR3 sequence (DNA): TGTGCCATCGCCGGGACAGGGGGCGCCGACTATGGCTACACCTTC. J is TRBJ1-2 and V is TRBV10-3; 12 bases align to TRBD1. J lost 3 bases, V lost 8 bases, and 7 bases had no gene match. Looked up from germline, CDR1 is ENHRY and CDR2 is SYGVKD. The CDR3 has 15 residues.

This chain links TRBV27 with TRBJ1-3, with D possibly matching TRBD1 (5 bases). Trimming cost V 6 bases and J 0 bases, with 12 bases left between them. The CDR3 is 15 amino acids. The V gene's germline CDR1 is MNHEY and CDR2 SMNVEV (reference sequence). The CDR3 bases are TGTGCCAGCAGCTCCGGGGGGGGCTCTGGAAACACCATATATTTT. Amino acids: CASSSGGGSGNTIYF.